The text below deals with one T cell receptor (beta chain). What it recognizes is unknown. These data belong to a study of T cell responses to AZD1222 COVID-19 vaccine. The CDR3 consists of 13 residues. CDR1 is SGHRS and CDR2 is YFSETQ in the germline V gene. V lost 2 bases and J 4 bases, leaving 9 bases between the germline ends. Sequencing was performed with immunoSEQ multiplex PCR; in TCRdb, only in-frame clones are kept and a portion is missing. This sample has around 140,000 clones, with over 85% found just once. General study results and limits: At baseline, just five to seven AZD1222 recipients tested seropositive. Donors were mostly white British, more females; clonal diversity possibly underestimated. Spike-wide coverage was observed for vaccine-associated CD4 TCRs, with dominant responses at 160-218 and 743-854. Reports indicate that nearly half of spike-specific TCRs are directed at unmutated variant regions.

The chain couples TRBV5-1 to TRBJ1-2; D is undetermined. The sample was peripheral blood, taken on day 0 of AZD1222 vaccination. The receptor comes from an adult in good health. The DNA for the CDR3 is TGCGCCAGCAGCTTTACTGCGACCTATGGCTACACCTTC. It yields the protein CASSFTATYGYTF.